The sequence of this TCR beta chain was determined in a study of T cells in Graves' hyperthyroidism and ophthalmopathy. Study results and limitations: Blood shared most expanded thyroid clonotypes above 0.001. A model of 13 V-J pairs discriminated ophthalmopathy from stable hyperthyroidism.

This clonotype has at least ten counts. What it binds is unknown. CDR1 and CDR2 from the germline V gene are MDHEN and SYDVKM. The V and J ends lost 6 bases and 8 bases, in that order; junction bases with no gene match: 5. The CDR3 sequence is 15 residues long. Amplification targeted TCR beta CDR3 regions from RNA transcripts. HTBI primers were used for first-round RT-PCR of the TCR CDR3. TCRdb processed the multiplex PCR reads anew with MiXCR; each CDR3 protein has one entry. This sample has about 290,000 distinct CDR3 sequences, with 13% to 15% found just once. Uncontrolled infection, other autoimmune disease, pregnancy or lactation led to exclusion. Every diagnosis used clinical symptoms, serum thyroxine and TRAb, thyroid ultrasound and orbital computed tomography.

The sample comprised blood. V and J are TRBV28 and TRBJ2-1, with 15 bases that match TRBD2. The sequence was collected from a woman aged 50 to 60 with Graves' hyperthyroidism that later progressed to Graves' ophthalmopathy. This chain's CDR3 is CASSRGLAGGYEQFF. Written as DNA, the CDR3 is TGTGCCAGCAGCCGGGGACTAGCGGGAGGTTATGAGCAGTTCTTC.